The 23 T cell receptor beta chains below were found in one sample sequenced in a study of T cell responses to AZD1222 COVID-19 vaccine listed by TCRdb under 2021. Library generation was performed with the immunoSEQ multiplex PCR assay. The source is immuneACCESS, and TCRdb retained only in-frame sequences with V and J called. Part of the clones is not carried over; for the studies checked, unresolved V genes explain less than half of this, and the remainder is unexplained. Recorded for this sample are approximately 100,000 clones; approximately 87% of them occurred a single time. About 5% of the sample comes from the top ten. The time point label of this sample denotes: baseline before first vaccination. Sample: peripheral blood, taken on day 0 of AZD1222 vaccination. The receptors stem from an adult in good health.

The chain links TRBV13 to TRBJ2-1; 7 bases line up with TRBD1. The CDR3 spans 15 residues. CDR1 and CDR2 from the germline V gene are PRHDT and FYEKMQ (reference sequence). V gave up 5 bases and J gave up 0 bases; unmatched junction bases: 4. CDR3 sequence reads: CASSRRGSSYNEQFF. CDR3 sequence (DNA): TGTGCCAGCAGCCGCAGGGGGAGCTCCTACAATGAGCAGTTCTTC.

This clone appeared a single time. The rearrangement joins TRBV19 to TRBJ2-3; 11 bases map to TRBD2. From germline, CDR1 is LNHDA and CDR2 SQIVND (reference sequence). This CDR3 has 15 residues. V lost 5 bases to trimming and J lost 7 bases; unmatched junction nucleotides: 8. CDR3 nucleotide sequence: TGTGCCAGTAGTCAGGCTAGCGGGAGGCTATATACGCAGTATTTT. Translation gives CASSQASGRLYTQYF.

This clone was detected only a few times. The chain joins TRBV7-9 to TRBJ2-3; tentative D call: TRBD2 (5 bases). V was clipped by 0 bases and J by 0 bases, with 10 bases between them. Germline values: CDR1 SEHNR, CDR2 FQNEAQ (reference sequence). The length of the CDR3 is 16 residues. The CDR3 loop is CASSLALGGSTDTQYF. In DNA, the CDR3 is TGTGCCAGCAGCTTAGCGCTCGGCGGGAGCACAGATACGCAGTATTTT.

The genes are TRBV9 and TRBJ2-2, with D possibly being TRBD1 or TRBD2 (6 bases each). V lost 0 bases and J lost 7, with 10 bases in between. Germline lookup yields CDR1 SGDLS and CDR2 YYNGEE. The CDR3 spans 14 residues. CDR3 in DNA: TGTGCCAGCAGCGTAGTTGGGGGGCACGGGGAGCTGTTTTTT. This sequence encodes CASSVVGGHGELFF.

The chain uses TRBV28 and TRBJ2-7; TRBD2 is a possible D gene (6 bases). Per the germline V gene, CDR1 is MDHEN and CDR2 is SYDVKM. V was cut by 1 base and J by 5 bases, with 18 bases left in between. This CDR3 is built from 16 residues. CDR3 bases: TGTGCCAGCAGTTTATTTAGATACAGGAGGGCACACGAGCAGTACTTC. It translates to CASSLFRYRRAHEQYF. The whole variable domain, filled in from reference TRBV28 and TRBJ2-7, reads DVKVTQSSRYLVKRTGEKVFLECVQDMDHENMFWYRQDPGLGLRLIYFSYDVKMKEKGDIPEGYSVSREKKERFSLILESASTNQTSMYLCASSLFRYRRAHEQYFGPGTRLTVT.

The V and J genes are TRBV28 and TRBJ2-5; 7 nucleotides match TRBD2. CDR1 is MDHEN and CDR2 is SYDVKM in the germline V gene. V lost 2 bases and J lost 5; bases outside the gene matches: 5. CDR3 size: 14 residues. CDR3 in DNA: TGTGCCAGCAGTTTAGGCGGGAGAAGGGAGACCCAGTACTTC. Translated, it gives CASSLGGRRETQYF. The complete variable domain, with remaining parts taken from reference TRBV28 and TRBJ2-5, reads DVKVTQSSRYLVKRTGEKVFLECVQDMDHENMFWYRQDPGLGLRLIYFSYDVKMKEKGDIPEGYSVSREKKERFSLILESASTNQTSMYLCASSLGGRRETQYFGPGTRLLVL.

V gene TRBV19 combines with J gene TRBJ2-6; 8 nucleotides align to TRBD2. CDR3 length: 16 residues. CDR1 is LNHDA and CDR2 is SQIVND in the germline V gene (reference sequence). Germline trimming cut 6 bases from V and 2 bases from J; bases unmatched to any gene: 6. The CDR3 reads CASRRSGSTGANVLTF. CDR3 nucleotides: TGTGCCAGTAGACGAAGCGGGAGTACTGGGGCCAACGTCCTGACTTTC.

This chain connects TRBV29-1 to TRBJ2-3; 13 nucleotides line up with TRBD2. Looked up from germline, CDR1 is SQVTM and CDR2 is ANQGSEA. The CDR3 contains 16 residues. The V gene end was trimmed by 1 base and the J gene end by 4 bases; junction bases not matched to a gene: 5. CDR3 sequence: CSVEGTSGRVSDTQYF. The CDR3 DNA sequence: TGCAGCGTTGAAGGGACTAGCGGGAGAGTATCAGATACGCAGTATTTT.

The V call is TRBV28, the J call TRBJ2-7; 8 bases fit TRBD2. Germline V gene lookup returns CDR1 MDHEN and CDR2 SYDVKM. Trimming at V came to 1 base and at J to 3 bases, leaving 5 bases not matched to a gene. This CDR3 region has 15 residues. The DNA of the CDR3 is TGTGCCAGCAGTTTATCGATAGCGGGAATCTACGAGCAGTACTTC. Its protein is CASSLSIAGIYEQYF.

The chain has TRBV18 and TRBJ2-3; tentative D call: TRBD2 (6 bases). V lost 3 bases to trimming and J lost 5 bases, with 6 bases between them. CDR3 length equals 12 residues. Germline V gene sequence: CDR1 KGHSH, CDR2 LQKENI. CDR3 residues: CASSPGGDTQYF. In DNA, the CDR3 is TGTGCCAGCTCACCGGGAGGAGATACGCAGTATTTT.

This chain joins TRBV12-3 or TRBV12-4 and TRBJ1-3; D unresolved. V dropped 5 bases and J dropped 2 bases, with 7 bases sitting between them. CDR3 length: 13 amino acids. This CDR3 is CASSPRAGNTIYF. The CDR3, as DNA: TGTGCCAGCAGTCCGAGAGCTGGAAACACCATATATTTT.

The J gene is TRBJ2-2, the V gene TRBV18; TRBD2 aligns across 8 bases. Germline loops: CDR1 KGHSH, CDR2 LQKENI. CDR3 size: 14 residues. V trimming: 2 bases; J trimming: 6 bases; junction bases outside the gene matches: 2. The CDR3 DNA follows: TGTGCCAGCTCACCAACGCGGGAGGCCGGGGAGCTGTTTTTT. Translation: CASSPTREAGELFF.

The V gene is TRBV25-1, the J gene TRBJ2-3; TRBD2 is a possible D gene (5 bases). CDR1 MGHDK and CDR2 SYGVNS come from the germline V gene. Between the trimmed V and J ends, which lost 8 bases and 1 base, there was a span of 16 bases. This CDR3 region has 15 residues. CDR3 DNA: TGTGCCAGCCGCCCTATGGACTCCGGCACAGATACGCAGTATTTT. Its translation: CASRPMDSGTDTQYF. Looking up the rest from reference TRBV25-1 and TRBJ2-3 gives the full variable domain: EADIYQTPRYLVIGTGKKITLECSQTMGHDKMYWYQQDPGMELHLIHYSYGVNSTEKGDLSSESTVSRIRTEHFPLTLESARPSHTSQYLCASRPMDSGTDTQYFGPGTRLTVL.

The chain recombines TRBV5-1 with TRBJ2-3; no clear D. CDR3 size: 13 residues. The germline gives CDR1 SGHRS, CDR2 YFSETQ. Trimming pared 2 bases from V and 1 base from J, leaving 5 bases between. CDR3 bases: TGCGCCAGCAGCTTCACGGGCACAGATACGCAGTATTTT. As protein: CASSFTGTDTQYF.

This clone was seen a handful of times. The chain uses TRBV6-5 and TRBJ1-5; the match to TRBD1 covers 10 bases. Germline V gene sequence: CDR1 MNHEY, CDR2 SVGAGI. The CDR3 length is 15 residues. Trimming at V came to 6 bases and at J to 3 bases, leaving 5 bases not matched to a gene. CDR3 protein: CASSKGTGDNQPQHF. CDR3 coding DNA: TGTGCCAGCAGCAAAGGGACAGGGGACAATCAGCCCCAGCATTTT.

The V gene is TRBV5-5, the J gene TRBJ1-5; 10 nucleotides align to TRBD1. This CDR3 comprises 17 residues. V lost 5 bases, J lost 6 bases, and 14 bases stayed unmatched. The germline gives CDR1 SGHKS, CDR2 YYEKEE (reference sequence). This CDR3 is CASRPGTGEGRRQPQHF. In DNA form, the CDR3 reads TGTGCCAGCAGACCCGGGACAGGGGAGGGTCGCCGTCAGCCCCAGCATTTT.

The J gene is TRBJ1-2, the V gene TRBV3-1 (or the pseudogene TRBV3-2), with a weak D call TRBD1 (5 bases). The CDR3 sequence is 12 residues long. Germline V gene sequence: CDR1 LGHDT, CDR2 YNNKEL (reference sequence). Between the trimmed V and J ends, which lost 3 bases and 12 bases, there was a span of 14 bases. Here the CDR3 DNA reads TGTGCCAGCAGCCAGCGAACAGGAGCTCACACCTTC. Protein sequence: CASSQRTGAHTF.

The chain has TRBV19 and TRBJ2-7; possibly TRBD1 or TRBD2 for D (7 bases each). Germline-derived CDR1 and CDR2 are LNHDA and SQIVND (reference sequence). V lost 3 bases and J lost 2, with 14 bases in between. The CDR3 is 15 amino acids. The DNA of the CDR3 is TGTGCCAGTAGTATTGGGCAGGGGGGGGCCTACGAGCAGTACTTC. Amino acids: CASSIGQGGAYEQYF. Combining the CDR3 with reference TRBV19 and TRBJ2-7 gives the whole variable domain DGGITQSPKYLFRKEGQNVTLSCEQNLNHDAMYWYRQDPGQGLRLIYYSQIVNDFQKGDIAEGYSVSREKKESFPLTVTSAQKNPTAFYLCASSIGQGGAYEQYFGPGTRLTVT.

The chain links TRBV24-1 to TRBJ2-3; D gene uncertain. Germline V gene sequence: CDR1 KGHDR, CDR2 SFDVKD. V gave up 5 bases and J gave up 5 bases, with 7 bases separating them. This CDR3 is built from 12 residues. The CDR3 DNA follows: TGTGCCACCAGTGTAGGGAAAGATACGCAGTATTTT. Protein: CATSVGKDTQYF.

The chain recombines TRBV2 with TRBJ1-1; a possible D gene is TRBD1 (5 bases). Trimming cost V 6 bases and J 1 base, with 12 bases left between them. This CDR3 has 14 residues. Looked up from germline, CDR1 is SNHLY and CDR2 is FYNNEI. The CDR3 DNA sequence: TGTGCCAGCAGCCAGGGACTTTCGAACACTGAAGCTTTCTTT. It codes for CASSQGLSNTEAFF.

This clone was seen more than once but under ten times. V gene TRBV14 combines with J gene TRBJ2-7; no firm D call. CDR3 size: 17 residues. V was cut by 0 bases and J by 0 bases, with 15 bases left in between. CDR1 SGHDN and CDR2 FVKESK come from the germline V gene. The CDR3 here is CASSQDRSRRYSYEQYF. The CDR3 DNA reads as TGTGCCAGCAGCCAAGATCGGTCCAGGCGCTACTCCTACGAGCAGTACTTC.

The chain recombines TRBV10-2 with TRBJ1-2, with 7 positions matching TRBD1. Germline trimming cut 5 bases from V and 8 bases from J; bases unmatched to any gene: 8. Germline lookup yields CDR1 WSHSY and CDR2 SAAADI. The CDR3 loop spans 13 amino acids. The CDR3 protein is CASSPGTANGYTF. The CDR3 coding sequence is TGCGCCAGCAGTCCCGGGACAGCCAACGGCTACACCTTC.

The rearrangement links TRBV5-1 to TRBJ2-2; D may be TRBD1 or TRBD2 (6 bases each). Germline V lookup: CDR1 SGHRS, CDR2 YFSETQ. There are 16 residues in the CDR3. Trimming cost V 4 bases and J 0 bases, with 13 bases left between them. The DNA of the CDR3 is TGCGCCAGCAGCCCGGAGGGGGGAGCGAACACCGGGGAGCTGTTTTTT. Translated, it gives CASSPEGGANTGELFF.